Listed below are T cell receptor beta chains from one sample, sequenced in a study of T-cell memory formation after mild COVID-19. Each CDR3 protein gets one entry after TCRdb re-called the 5' RACE reads with MiXCR. The sample carries about 560,000 distinct CDR3 sequences, 18% recorded once. Material: PBMCs or a T cell subset sorted from them (not recorded which). The receptors stem from an adult woman who had mild COVID-19 (a few samples of this study predate the infection). Cell type and time point are not known. Each CDR3 is given with its conserved first and last residue. A D gene is named only where the DNA matches it firmly. Only part of the rows carry a size: once, few, many, or a class if the clone is expanded.

D: TRBD2
J: TRBJ2-7
V: TRBV4-2
size: few
CDR3: CASSRGGDSFYEQYF
DNA: TGTGCCAGCAGCCGGGGGGGGGACTCCTTCTACGAGCAGTACTTC

D: .
J: TRBJ2-7
V: TRBV5-6
size: .
CDR3: CASSLGIYPIYEQYF
DNA: TGTGCCAGCAGCTTGGGTATCTACCCGATCTACGAGCAGTACTTC

D: TRBD1
J: TRBJ1-2
V: TRBV18
size: .
CDR3: CASSPIGQVNYGYTF
DNA: TGTGCCAGCTCACCGATTGGACAGGTCAACTATGGCTACACCTTC

D: TRBD2
J: TRBJ2-7
V: TRBV7-6
size: .
CDR3: CASSSSGSHYEQYF
DNA: TGTGCCAGCAGCTCAAGCGGGAGCCACTACGAGCAGTACTTC

D: .
J: TRBJ1-1
V: TRBV4-1
size: .
CDR3: CASSQVFAARVTEAFF
DNA: TGCGCCAGCAGCCAAGTTTTCGCCGCCCGGGTCACTGAAGCTTTCTTT

D: TRBD2
J: TRBJ2-4
V: TRBV7-8
size: .
CDR3: CASSLARVVLAGVEDKNIQYF
DNA: TGTGCCAGCAGCTTAGCGCGGGTGGTACTAGCGGGAGTTGAGGACAAAAACATTCAGTACTTC

D: .
J: TRBJ1-4
V: TRBV2
size: few
CDR3: CASTFSRQAYVNEKLFF
DNA: TGTGCCAGCACCTTTAGCAGACAGGCCTATGTAAATGAAAAACTGTTTTTT

D: .
J: TRBJ1-6
V: TRBV5-8
size: .
CDR3: CASSPLRGGPPLHF
DNA: TGTGCCAGCAGCCCACTAAGGGGGGGTCCACCCCTCCACTTT

D: .
J: TRBJ2-7
V: TRBV5-6
size: few
CDR3: CASSLAEDGPYEQYF
DNA: TGTGCCAGCAGCTTGGCCGAGGACGGACCCTACGAGCAGTACTTC

D: .
J: TRBJ2-5
V: TRBV7-9
size: few
CDR3: CASSVLRGKETQYF
DNA: TGTGCCAGTTCGGTCCTTCGAGGTAAAGAGACCCAGTACTTC

D: .
J: TRBJ2-3
V: TRBV10-3
size: few
CDR3: CAIRGPGGTDTQYF
DNA: TGTGCCATCAGGGGCCCCGGAGGCACAGATACGCAGTATTTT

D: TRBD2
J: TRBJ2-3
V: TRBV9
size: .
CDR3: CASSVGLAGASTDTQYF
DNA: TGTGCCAGCAGCGTAGGACTAGCGGGCGCTAGCACAGATACGCAGTATTTT

D: TRBD2
J: TRBJ2-5
V: TRBV5-6
size: .
CDR3: CASSPQRGRGKGTQYF
DNA: TGTGCCAGCAGCCCCCAGCGGGGGCGCGGAAAGGGGACCCAGTACTTC

D: .
J: TRBJ2-1
V: TRBV5-1
size: many
CDR3: CASSLGWGLGNEQFF
DNA: TGCGCCAGCAGCTTGGGCTGGGGGCTCGGCAATGAGCAGTTCTTC

D: .
J: TRBJ2-1
V: TRBV7-8
size: .
CDR3: CASSHTSGFSTDEQFF
DNA: TGTGCCAGCAGCCATACTTCAGGGTTCAGCACCGATGAGCAGTTCTTC

D: TRBD1
J: TRBJ1-6
V: TRBV20-1
size: once
CDR3: CSARASGGGNNSPLHF
DNA: TGCAGTGCTAGGGCATCAGGGGGCGGGAATAATTCACCCCTCCACTTT

D: TRBD2
J: TRBJ2-1
V: TRBV12-3/TRBV12-4
size: .
CDR3: CASTHGGPTGLAGKGSYNEQFF
DNA: TGTGCCAGCACCCATGGGGGGCCTACGGGACTAGCGGGAAAGGGTTCCTACAATGAGCAGTTCTTC

D: TRBD1
J: TRBJ2-2
V: TRBV19
size: few
CDR3: CASKRTGRNTGELFF
DNA: TGTGCCAGTAAAAGGACAGGTCGAAACACCGGGGAGCTGTTTTTT

D: TRBD2
J: TRBJ2-3
V: TRBV11-2
size: few
CDR3: CASRPGTKADTQYF
DNA: TGTGCCAGCAGACCCGGGACTAAAGCGGATACGCAGTATTTT

D: .
J: TRBJ1-2
V: TRBV6-5
size: .
CDR3: CASSSPRGGKYGYTF
DNA: TGTGCCAGCAGTTCCCCTAGGGGGGGCAAGTATGGCTACACCTTC

D: TRBD1
J: TRBJ2-1
V: TRBV12-3/TRBV12-4
size: many
CDR3: CASSPGTALRKHNEQFF
DNA: TGTGCCAGCAGTCCCGGGACAGCACTGAGAAAACACAATGAGCAGTTCTTC

D: .
J: TRBJ1-1
V: TRBV6-1
size: few
CDR3: CASSEYVVNTEAFF
DNA: TGTGCCAGCAGTGAATATGTGGTGAACACTGAAGCTTTCTTT

D: .
J: TRBJ2-3
V: TRBV27
size: .
CDR3: CASRYRLGGALTDTQYF
DNA: TGTGCCAGCAGGTACCGACTGGGGGGCGCCCTCACAGATACGCAGTATTTT

D: TRBD2
J: TRBJ2-1
V: TRBV30
size: .
CDR3: CAWRLADNEQFF
DNA: TGTGCCTGGAGACTAGCGGACAATGAGCAGTTCTTC

D: .
J: TRBJ2-7
V: TRBV4-2
size: few
CDR3: CASSQEAGPPYEQYF
DNA: TGTGCCAGCAGCCAAGAGGCGGGGCCCCCCTACGAGCAGTACTTC

D: TRBD1
J: TRBJ1-2
V: TRBV24-1
size: .
CDR3: CATSPGTAAKGYTF
DNA: TGTGCCACCAGCCCCGGGACAGCGGCTAAAGGCTACACCTTC

D: .
J: TRBJ1-1
V: TRBV5-1
size: few
CDR3: CASSLPGANTEAFF
DNA: TGCGCCAGCAGCTTACCGGGGGCGAACACTGAAGCTTTCTTT

D: TRBD2
J: TRBJ2-5
V: TRBV7-9
size: few
CDR3: CASSLTETLAGGETQYF
DNA: TGTGCCAGCAGCTTAACCGAGACGCTAGCGGGAGGAGAGACCCAGTACTTC

D: TRBD2
J: TRBJ2-1
V: TRBV5-1
size: few
CDR3: CASTQVPGLADLQFF
DNA: TGCGCCAGCACGCAAGTCCCGGGACTAGCGGACTTGCAGTTCTTC

D: .
J: TRBJ2-5
V: TRBV7-8
size: few
CDR3: CASSLETTEYF
DNA: TGTGCCAGCAGCTTGGAAACGACTGAGTACTTC

D: .
J: TRBJ2-2
V: TRBV27
size: few
CDR3: CASSLRGTTGELFF
DNA: TGTGCCAGCAGTTTAAGGGGGACCACCGGGGAGCTGTTTTTT

D: .
J: TRBJ2-7
V: TRBV7-2
size: .
CDR3: CASRGWRYEQYF
DNA: TGTGCCAGCCGGGGGTGGCGTTACGAGCAGTACTTC

D: .
J: TRBJ1-1
V: TRBV18
size: .
CDR3: CASSPGDGGIGTEAFF
DNA: TGTGCCAGCTCACCTGGGGACGGAGGGATCGGCACTGAAGCTTTCTTT

D: .
J: TRBJ2-1
V: TRBV20-1
size: few
CDR3: CSARVHRGAADYNEQFF
DNA: TGCAGTGCTAGAGTGCATCGGGGGGCCGCTGATTACAATGAGCAGTTCTTC

D: .
J: TRBJ2-7
V: TRBV25-1
size: few
CDR3: CASSEWAYYEQYF
DNA: TGTGCCAGCAGTGAATGGGCCTACTACGAGCAGTACTTC

D: TRBD1
J: TRBJ2-7
V: TRBV2
size: .
CDR3: CATYDREDYEQYF
DNA: TGTGCCACCTACGACAGGGAAGACTACGAGCAGTACTTC

D: .
J: TRBJ2-5
V: TRBV7-6
size: few
CDR3: CASSQRVAWAQETQYF
DNA: TGTGCCAGCAGCCAGCGGGTGGCGTGGGCCCAAGAGACCCAGTACTTC

D: .
J: TRBJ2-7
V: TRBV7-9
size: many
CDR3: CASSLAAGRSSYEQYF
DNA: TGTGCCAGCAGCTTAGCCGCGGGTCGGAGCTCCTACGAGCAGTACTTC

D: TRBD1
J: TRBJ2-1
V: TRBV7-2
size: .
CDR3: CASSLALLARGGDEQFF
DNA: TGTGCCAGCAGCTTAGCGCTTTTGGCTAGAGGGGGCGATGAGCAGTTCTTC

D: .
J: TRBJ2-5
V: TRBV14
size: few
CDR3: CASSQELRGETQYF
DNA: TGTGCCAGCAGCCAAGAGCTACGGGGAGAGACCCAGTACTTC

D: .
J: TRBJ1-1
V: TRBV9
size: .
CDR3: CASSVGEGGNTEAFF
DNA: TGTGCCAGCAGCGTAGGTGAGGGGGGGAACACTGAAGCTTTCTTT

D: .
J: TRBJ2-1
V: TRBV2
size: few
CDR3: CASSGGWGEQFF
DNA: TGTGCCAGCAGCGGGGGTTGGGGTGAGCAGTTCTTC

D: .
J: TRBJ2-7
V: TRBV7-8
size: .
CDR3: CASSLEIGAPSYEQYF
DNA: TGTGCCAGCAGCTTAGAGATAGGGGCCCCCTCCTACGAGCAGTACTTC

D: .
J: TRBJ2-3
V: TRBV6-2/TRBV6-3
size: few
CDR3: CATSLNTQYF
DNA: TGTGCCACCAGCCTTAATACGCAGTATTTT

D: .
J: TRBJ2-2
V: TRBV12-3/TRBV12-4
size: once
CDR3: CASSLLWDTENTGELFF
DNA: TGTGCCAGCAGTTTATTATGGGACACTGAGAACACCGGGGAGCTGTTTTTT

D: .
J: TRBJ2-5
V: TRBV27
size: few
CDR3: CASTKIGAGETQYF
DNA: TGTGCCAGCACCAAAATAGGGGCGGGAGAGACCCAGTACTTC

D: TRBD1
J: TRBJ1-3
V: TRBV19
size: .
CDR3: CASSRDSDSGNTIYF
DNA: TGTGCCAGTAGTCGGGACAGCGACTCTGGAAACACCATATATTTT

D: .
J: TRBJ2-3
V: TRBV18
size: .
CDR3: CASLAEGGTDTQYF
DNA: TGTGCCAGCTTGGCGGAAGGGGGCACAGATACGCAGTATTTT

D: .
J: TRBJ1-1
V: TRBV7-9
size: .
CDR3: CASSTGTHIGTEAFF
DNA: TGTGCCAGCAGCACCGGGACACATATAGGGACTGAAGCTTTCTTT

D: .
J: TRBJ1-1
V: TRBV15
size: .
CDR3: CATTSKNTEAFF
DNA: TGTGCCACGACATCCAAGAACACTGAAGCTTTCTTT

D: TRBD1
J: TRBJ2-2
V: TRBV29-1
size: .
CDR3: CSVEDGQVNTGELFF
DNA: TGCAGCGTTGAAGATGGACAGGTGAACACCGGGGAGCTGTTTTTT

D: .
J: TRBJ2-7
V: TRBV27
size: .
CDR3: CASSLIGRSSYEQYF
DNA: TGTGCCAGCAGTTTAATCGGCAGGTCCTCCTACGAGCAGTACTTC